The rows below give T cell receptor beta chains drawn from one sample of a study of cytomegalovirus exposure and HLA in healthy donors. Measured with immunoSEQ multiplex PCR; TCRdb has only the in-frame clones, and not every one. The table lists 110,000 to 150,000 clones, over 70% of them singletons, with around 4.1% in the top ten. Sample: PBMCs. The receptors were gathered from a man in his forties or fifties in good health and CMV-seronegative. Both conserved end residues are part of each CDR3. Fields, in order: D gene, clone size, J gene, V gene, CDR3 DNA, CDR3 protein. The D gene is left open where the match is weak. A row's size may be missing; if present it is once, few, many or a size class.

TRBD1 NA TRBJ1-1 TRBV29-1 TGCAGCATCTCCGGGACAGTGGGCACTGAAGCTTTCTTT CSISGTVGTEAFF
TRBD1 NA TRBJ2-3 TRBV2 TGTGCCAGCAGCGCTACCGGGACAGGGGTTATAGATACGCAGTATTTT CASSATGTGVIDTQYF
NA NA TRBJ2-7 TRBV15 TGTGCCACCAGCAGTAAAGGGGGTCGCGAGCAGTACTTC CATSSKGGREQYF
TRBD1 once TRBJ2-3 TRBV9 TGTGCCAGCAGCGAGGAAGGACAGGGCACAGATACGCAGTATTTT CASSEEGQGTDTQYF
NA NA TRBJ2-2 TRBV10-1 TGCGCCAGTTTAGATCTGAACACCGGGGAGCTGTTTTTT CASLDLNTGELFF
TRBD2 NA TRBJ2-7 TRBV18 TGTGCCAGCTCACCAGCGGGGGGGAACTACGAGCAGTACTTC CASSPAGGNYEQYF
NA few TRBJ2-1 TRBV7-2 TGTGCCAGCAGCCTCGAGCAGAGGAATGAGCAGTTCTTC CASSLEQRNEQFF
TRBD1 NA TRBJ1-4 TRBV15 TGTGCCACCAGCAGAGATGGTGGACAGGGGAATGAAAAACTGTTTTTT CATSRDGGQGNEKLFF
TRBD2 NA TRBJ2-5 TRBV5-1 TGCGCCAGCAGCTTGGGGCTAGCGGGGGGATTCCAAGAGACCCAGTACTTC CASSLGLAGGFQETQYF
NA NA TRBJ1-2 TRBV30 TGTGCCTGGAGGCTCTCGGGGGGAGGCAGACATAGCTATGGCTACACCTTC CAWRLSGGGRHSYGYTF
TRBD1 few TRBJ1-5 TRBV7-2 TGTGCCAGCAGCCCGCCGACAGGGGGCAATCAGCCCCAGCATTTT CASSPPTGGNQPQHF
TRBD1 NA TRBJ1-4 TRBV19 TGTGCCAGTATGGGAACCCGACAGGGGTGGAATGAAAAACTGTTTTTT CASMGTRQGWNEKLFF
NA NA TRBJ2-7 TRBV7-6 TGTGCCAGCAGCTTAGAAATAGGAGGAATCCACGAGCAGTACTTC CASSLEIGGIHEQYF
TRBD1 few TRBJ2-5 TRBV7-6 TGTGCCAGCAGCTTAAGGCCAAACAGGGGAACCGTAGAGACCCAGTACTTC CASSLRPNRGTVETQYF
NA NA TRBJ1-2 TRBV28 TGTGCCAGCAGTTTCCCGGGGGGCGCCTACACCTTC CASSFPGGAYTF
NA NA TRBJ1-6 TRBV18 TGTGCCAGCTCACCACTGTCGGGGGGTGATAATTCACCCCTCCACTTT CASSPLSGGDNSPLHF
TRBD1 once TRBJ2-3 TRBV11-3 TGTGCCAGCAGCTTAGGAGGTTGGGGACAGACGGCAGATACGCAGTATTTT CASSLGGWGQTADTQYF